The TCR beta chain described here comes from a study of blood T cell repertoires in COVID-19. Study summary: Sample material is recorded as cDNA or gDNA derived from T cells, B-cell-depleted T cells, or PBMCs.

Original handling: Reference gene primer amplification gave estimated nucleated cell counts. The repertoire was sequenced with immunoSEQ multiplex PCR; TCRdb's copy has only in-frame clones and lacks some. The V and J calls and the clone size are those of that table, but D and trimming were determined from the DNA. The table records some 290,000 clones, over 85% of them present only once. Germline V gives CDR1 WNHNN, CDR2 SYGVQD (reference sequence). The CDR3 consists of 14 residues. V dropped 2 bases and J dropped 9 bases, with 11 bases sitting between them. Seattle enrolled patients during active infection and tracked them longitudinally.

What was sequenced was peripheral blood. The rearrangement joins TRBV10-1 to TRBJ1-6; D possibly corresponds to TRBD1 (5 bases). The sequence was obtained from a woman aged 30 to 39 with COVID-19, enrolled during active disease. CDR3 region: CASSEMGLGSPLHF. DNA for the CDR3: TGCGCCAGCAGTGAGATGGGGCTTGGTTCACCCCTCCACTTT.